The clone carrying this T cell receptor (beta chain) occurred once. This entry belongs to a study of blood T cell repertoires in COVID-19. Study overall: The United States, Italy and Spain provided the acute and convalescent COVID-19 samples. PBMCs, B-cell-depleted T cells, or T cells provided the cDNA or gDNA that made up the material.

V lost 5 bases and J 8 bases, leaving 12 bases between the germline ends. The CDR3 is 12 amino acids. Germline CDR1 SNHLY, CDR2 FYNNEI. Original methodology: Using reference gene primer amplification, nucleated cell counts were estimated. Some clones are missing from TCRdb's copy, which holds only in-frame ones; the method was immunoSEQ multiplex PCR. Clonal size and the V and J genes are those of that table, whereas D and trimming came from the DNA. Of 55,000 to 75,000 clones listed, roughly 91% are singletons. The rearrangement links TRBV2 to TRBJ1-2; possible D gene TRBD1, 6 bases. This TCR derives from a man in his fifties or sixties with acute or convalescent COVID-19. What was sequenced was peripheral blood. Written as DNA, the CDR3 is TGTGCCAGCAGTCCATACAGGGAGGGCTACACCTTC. It encodes CASSPYREGYTF.